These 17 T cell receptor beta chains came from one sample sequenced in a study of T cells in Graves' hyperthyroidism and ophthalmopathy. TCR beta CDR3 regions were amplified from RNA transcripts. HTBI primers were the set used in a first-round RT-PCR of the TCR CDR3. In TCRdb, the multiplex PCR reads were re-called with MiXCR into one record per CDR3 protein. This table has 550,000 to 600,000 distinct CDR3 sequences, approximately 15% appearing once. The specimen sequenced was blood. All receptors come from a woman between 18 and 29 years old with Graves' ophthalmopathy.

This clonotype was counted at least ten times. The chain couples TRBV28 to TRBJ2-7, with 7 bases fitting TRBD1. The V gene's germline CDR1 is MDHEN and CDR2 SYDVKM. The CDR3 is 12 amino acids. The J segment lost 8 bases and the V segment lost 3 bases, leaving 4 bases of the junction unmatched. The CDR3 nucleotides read TGTGCCAGCAGTTTTGGACAGGTAAAGCAGTACTTC. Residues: CASSFGQVKQYF.

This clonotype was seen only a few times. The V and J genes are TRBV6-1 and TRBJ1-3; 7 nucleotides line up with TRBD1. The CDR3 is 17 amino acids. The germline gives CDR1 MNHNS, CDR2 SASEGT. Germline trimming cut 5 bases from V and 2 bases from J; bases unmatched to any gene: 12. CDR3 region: CASSPSTGTSTGNTIYF. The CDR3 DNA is TGTGCCAGCAGTCCCTCGACAGGGACCTCCACTGGAAACACCATATATTTT.

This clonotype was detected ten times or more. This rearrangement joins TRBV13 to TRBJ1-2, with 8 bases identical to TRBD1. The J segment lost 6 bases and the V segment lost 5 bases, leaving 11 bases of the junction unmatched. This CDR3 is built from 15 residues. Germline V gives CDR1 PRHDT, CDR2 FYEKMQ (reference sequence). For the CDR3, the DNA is TGTGCCAGCAGCATACCGGACAGGGCGGAACATGGCTACACCTTC. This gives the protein CASSIPDRAEHGYTF.

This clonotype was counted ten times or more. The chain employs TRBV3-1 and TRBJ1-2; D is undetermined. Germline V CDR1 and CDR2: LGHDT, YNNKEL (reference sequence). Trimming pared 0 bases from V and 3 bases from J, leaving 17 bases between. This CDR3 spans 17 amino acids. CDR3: CASSQERRRGDDYGYTF. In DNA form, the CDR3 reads TGTGCCAGCAGCCAAGAACGTCGGCGGGGTGATGACTATGGCTACACCTTC.

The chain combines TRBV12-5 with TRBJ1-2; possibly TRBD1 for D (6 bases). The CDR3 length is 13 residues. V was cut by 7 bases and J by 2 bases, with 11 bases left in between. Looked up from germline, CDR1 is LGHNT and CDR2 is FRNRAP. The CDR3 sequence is CASARDINYGYTF. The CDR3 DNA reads TGTGCTAGTGCCCGGGACATCAACTATGGCTACACCTTC.

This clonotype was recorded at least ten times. CDR3 in DNA: TGTGCCAGCAGTGAAGCGACGGCTGTACAGCCCCAGCATTTT. Its protein product is CASSEATAVQPQHF. The chain links TRBV2 to TRBJ1-5; no firm D call. Trimming removed 0 bases at V and 7 bases at J, with 10 bases between. The germline gives CDR1 SNHLY, CDR2 FYNNEI. CDR3 length: 14 amino acids.

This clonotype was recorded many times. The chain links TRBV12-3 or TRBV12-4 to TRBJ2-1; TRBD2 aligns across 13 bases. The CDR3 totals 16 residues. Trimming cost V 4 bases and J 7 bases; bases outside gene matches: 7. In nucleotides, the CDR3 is TGTGCCAGCAGTTCGGGACTAGCGGGGACTTGGAATGAGCAGTTCTTC. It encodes CASSSGLAGTWNEQFF.

Written as DNA, the CDR3 is TGTGCCAGTAGTATTGGGCCGGGACTAGCTACCTACGAGCAGTACTTC. This gives the protein CASSIGPGLATYEQYF. The V call is TRBV19, the J call TRBJ2-7; 9 nucleotides agree with TRBD2. CDR3 length equals 16 residues. V dropped 3 bases and J dropped 2; count of bases not matched to a gene: 8. Germline V gene data show CDR1 as LNHDA and CDR2 as SQIVND (reference sequence). The full variable domain, completed using reference TRBV19 and TRBJ2-7, is DGGITQSPKYLFRKEGQNVTLSCEQNLNHDAMYWYRQDPGQGLRLIYYSQIVNDFQKGDIAEGYSVSREKKESFPLTVTSAQKNPTAFYLCASSIGPGLATYEQYFGPGTRLTVT.

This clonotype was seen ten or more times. The CDR3 loop reads CASSPPGLAVEQYF. In nucleotides, the CDR3 is TGTGCCAGCTCACCGCCGGGACTAGCGGTTGAGCAGTACTTC. The chain carries TRBV18 and TRBJ2-7; TRBD2 agrees at 11 bases. The CDR3 has 14 residues. Germline lookup yields CDR1 KGHSH and CDR2 LQKENI. V lost 3 bases and J lost 7; bases outside the gene matches: 5.

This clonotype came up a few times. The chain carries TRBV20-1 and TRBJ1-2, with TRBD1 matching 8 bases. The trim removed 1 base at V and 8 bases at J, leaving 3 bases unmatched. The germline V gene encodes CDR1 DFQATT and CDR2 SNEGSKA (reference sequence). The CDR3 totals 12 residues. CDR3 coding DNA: TGCAGTGCTAGAGTACCAGGGGGCGGCTACACCTTC. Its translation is CSARVPGGGYTF.

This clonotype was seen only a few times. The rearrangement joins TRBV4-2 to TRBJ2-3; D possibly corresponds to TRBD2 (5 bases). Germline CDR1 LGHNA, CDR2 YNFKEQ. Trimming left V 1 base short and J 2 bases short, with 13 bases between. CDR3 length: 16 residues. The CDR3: CASSQGARGSTDTQYF. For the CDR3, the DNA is TGTGCCAGCAGCCAAGGGGCCCGAGGGTCCACAGATACGCAGTATTTT.

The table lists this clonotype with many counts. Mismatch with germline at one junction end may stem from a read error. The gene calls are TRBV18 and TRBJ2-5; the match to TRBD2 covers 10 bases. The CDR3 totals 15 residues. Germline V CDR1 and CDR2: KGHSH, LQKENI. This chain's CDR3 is CASSPQREGLETQYF. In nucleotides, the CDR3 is TGTGCCAGCTCTCCACAGCGGGAGGGCCTTGAGACCCAGTACTTC.

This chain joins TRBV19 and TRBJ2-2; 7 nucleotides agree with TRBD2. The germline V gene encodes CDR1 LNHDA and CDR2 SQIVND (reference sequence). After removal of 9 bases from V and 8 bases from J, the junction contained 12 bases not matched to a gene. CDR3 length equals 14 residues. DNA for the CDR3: TGTGCCAGCGTTCAGTTCCCGGGAGGAGGGGAGCTGTTTTTT. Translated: CASVQFPGGGELFF. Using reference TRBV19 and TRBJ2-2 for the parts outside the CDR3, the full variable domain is DGGITQSPKYLFRKEGQNVTLSCEQNLNHDAMYWYRQDPGQGLRLIYYSQIVNDFQKGDIAEGYSVSREKKESFPLTVTSAQKNPTAFYLCASVQFPGGGELFFGEGSRLTVL.

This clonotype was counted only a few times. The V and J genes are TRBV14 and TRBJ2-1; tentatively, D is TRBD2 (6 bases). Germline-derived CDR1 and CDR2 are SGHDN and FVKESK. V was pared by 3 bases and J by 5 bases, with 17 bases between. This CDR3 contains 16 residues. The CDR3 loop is CASSHGAGRLHNEQFF. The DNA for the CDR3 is TGTGCCAGCAGCCATGGGGCCGGGAGACTACACAATGAGCAGTTCTTC.

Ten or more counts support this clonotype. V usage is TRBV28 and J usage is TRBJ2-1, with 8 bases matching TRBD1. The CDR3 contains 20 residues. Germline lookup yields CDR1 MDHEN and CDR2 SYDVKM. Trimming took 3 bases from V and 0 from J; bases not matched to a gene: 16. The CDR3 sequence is CASSFSQGAEAVLSYNEQFF. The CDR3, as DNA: TGTGCCAGCAGTTTTAGTCAGGGGGCGGAAGCGGTACTCTCCTACAATGAGCAGTTCTTC.

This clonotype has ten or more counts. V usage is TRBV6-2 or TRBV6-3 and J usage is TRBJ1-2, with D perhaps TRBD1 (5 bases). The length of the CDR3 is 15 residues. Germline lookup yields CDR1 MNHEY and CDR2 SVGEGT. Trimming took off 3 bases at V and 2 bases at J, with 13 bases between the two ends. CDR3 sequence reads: CASSYTAAGNYGYTF. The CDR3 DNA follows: TGTGCCAGCAGTTATACGGCGGCAGGGAACTATGGCTACACCTTC.

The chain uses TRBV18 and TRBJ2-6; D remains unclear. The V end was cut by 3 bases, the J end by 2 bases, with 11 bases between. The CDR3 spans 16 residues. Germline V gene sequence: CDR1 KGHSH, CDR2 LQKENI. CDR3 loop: CASSPEGWPGANVLTF. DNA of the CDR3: TGTGCCAGCTCACCCGAAGGTTGGCCTGGGGCCAACGTCCTGACTTTC.